This T cell receptor beta chain was recovered during a study of T cells in Graves' hyperthyroidism and ophthalmopathy. Study outcomes and limitations: Ophthalmopathy and stable hyperthyroidism were told apart by a 13 V-J model.

Diagnoses were established using clinical symptoms, serum thyroxine and TRAb, thyroid ultrasound and orbital computed tomography. The germline gives CDR1 LGHNA, CDR2 YSLEER. V trimming: 3 bases; J trimming: 6 bases; junction bases outside the gene matches: 8. The CDR3 contains 15 residues. In regard to this clonotype: Antigen: not known.

Using RNA transcripts as the source, TCR beta CDR3 regions were amplified. Using the HTBI primer set, a first-round RT-PCR was run on the TCR CDR3. TCRdb called the multiplex PCR reads again in MiXCR, with one record for every CDR3 protein. The repertoire includes 490,000 or so distinct CDR3 sequences, 15% to 20% of them detected once, and around 28% sits in the top ten. This receptor was taken from a woman in her thirties with Graves' ophthalmopathy. Material: blood. V is TRBV4-3 and J is TRBJ2-3; 8 bases are shared with TRBD2. The CDR3 reads CASSQSGGLRDTQYF. The CDR3 region has the DNA TGCGCCAGCAGCCAGTCGGGGGGGCTTAGGGATACGCAGTATTTT.